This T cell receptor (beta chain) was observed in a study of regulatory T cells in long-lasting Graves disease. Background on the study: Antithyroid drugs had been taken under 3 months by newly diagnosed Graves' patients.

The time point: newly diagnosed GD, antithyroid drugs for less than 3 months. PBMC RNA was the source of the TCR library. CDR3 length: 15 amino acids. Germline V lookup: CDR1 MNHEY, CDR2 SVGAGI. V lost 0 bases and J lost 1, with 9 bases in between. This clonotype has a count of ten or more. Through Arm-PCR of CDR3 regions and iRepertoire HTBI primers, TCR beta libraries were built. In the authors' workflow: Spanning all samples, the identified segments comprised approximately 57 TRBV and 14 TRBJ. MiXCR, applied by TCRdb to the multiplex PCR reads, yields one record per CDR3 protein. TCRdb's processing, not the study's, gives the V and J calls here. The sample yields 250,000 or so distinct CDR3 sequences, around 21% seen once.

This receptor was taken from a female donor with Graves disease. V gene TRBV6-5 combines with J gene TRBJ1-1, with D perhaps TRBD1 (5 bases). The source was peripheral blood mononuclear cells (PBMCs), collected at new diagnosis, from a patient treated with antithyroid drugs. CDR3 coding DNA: TGTGCCAGCAGTTACTCGCGGGGGTGGAACACTGAAGCTTTCTTT. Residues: CASSYSRGWNTEAFF.